This T cell receptor (beta chain) was identified during a study of blood T cell repertoires in COVID-19. Authors' methods: Reference gene primer amplification gave estimated nucleated cell counts. Some clones are missing from TCRdb's copy, which holds only in-frame ones; the method was immunoSEQ multiplex PCR. V and J calls and clone size are as listed in that table; D and trimming were resolved from the DNA. Altogether 15,000 or so clones are present, less than 85% being singletons, with the ten largest covering approximately 15%. Material for sequencing was peripheral blood. The TCR was taken from a man aged 40-50 years with active or convalescent COVID-19.

The CDR3 is CASSFTGRGPQPQHF. The CDR3 region has the DNA TGTGCCAGCAGTTTCACCGGCAGGGGGCCTCAGCCCCAGCATTTT. The chain has TRBV27 and TRBJ1-5; 8 bases map to TRBD1. Germline CDR1 reads MNHEY; CDR2 reads SMNVEV (reference sequence). The J segment lost 6 bases and the V segment lost 3 bases, leaving 7 bases of the junction unmatched. The length of the CDR3 is 15 residues.